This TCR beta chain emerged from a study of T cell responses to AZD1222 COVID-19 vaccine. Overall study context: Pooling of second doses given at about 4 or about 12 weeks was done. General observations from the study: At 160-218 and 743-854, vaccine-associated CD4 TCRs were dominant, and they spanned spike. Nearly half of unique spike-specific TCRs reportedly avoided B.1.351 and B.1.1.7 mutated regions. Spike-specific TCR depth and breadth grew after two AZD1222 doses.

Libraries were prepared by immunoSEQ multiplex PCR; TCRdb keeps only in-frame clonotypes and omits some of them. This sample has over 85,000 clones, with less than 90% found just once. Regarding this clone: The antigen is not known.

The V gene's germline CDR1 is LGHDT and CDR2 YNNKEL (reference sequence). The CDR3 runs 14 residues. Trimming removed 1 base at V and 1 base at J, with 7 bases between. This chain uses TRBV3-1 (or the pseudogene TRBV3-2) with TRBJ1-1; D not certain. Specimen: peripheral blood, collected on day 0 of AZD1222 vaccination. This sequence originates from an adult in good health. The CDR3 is CASSQGRKNTEAFF. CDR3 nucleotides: TGTGCCAGCAGCCAAGGCCGGAAGAACACTGAAGCTTTCTTT.